This T cell receptor beta chain is drawn from a study of regulatory T cells in long-lasting Graves disease. Across the whole study: Recently diagnosed Graves' patients had received antithyroid drugs for under 3 months. Study observations and caveats: There was favoring of TRBV28, TRBJ1-2 and TRBJ2-5 in persistent disease.

This clonotype was recorded a few times. The antigen is not known. The germline V and J ends were trimmed by 4 bases and 8 bases, with 18 bases remaining between them. The CDR3 runs 16 residues. In germline, CDR1 is LNHDA, CDR2 SQIVND (reference sequence). The time point: newly diagnosed GD, antithyroid drugs for less than 3 months. The TCR library was made from RNA extracted from PBMCs. Libraries of TCR beta came from iRepertoire HTBI primers plus Arm-PCR of CDR3 regions. Using its own MiXCR run on the multiplex PCR reads, TCRdb lists one record per CDR3 protein. The repertoire includes about 530,000 distinct CDR3 sequences, roughly a sixth of them detected once, and 20% to 30% sits in the top ten. This sample also belongs to another study, concerning T cells in Graves' hyperthyroidism and ophthalmopathy. That paper adds: The diagnoses drew upon clinical symptoms, serum thyroxine and TRAb, thyroid ultrasound and orbital computed tomography.

The input for sequencing was peripheral blood mononuclear cells (PBMCs), taken at new diagnosis, from a patient treated with antithyroid drugs. The TCR sequence derives from a woman aged 35-65 years with Graves disease. The chain has TRBV19 and TRBJ1-6; tentatively, D is TRBD1 (6 bases). The DNA of the CDR3 is TGTGCCAGTAGTACTCTTAGACAGGTCCGGGATTCACCCCTCCACTTT. Its protein is CASSTLRQVRDSPLHF.